This TCR beta chain was recorded in a study of vaccination effects on CD4 cells after COVID-19. Findings of the study overall: Clonal contraction was marked in infection- and vaccine-induced clones late after vaccination. Early post-infection timepoints were missing from the study, which also had few convalescent patients.

CDR3 length: 13 residues. The germline V gene encodes CDR1 SSHAT and CDR2 FNYEAQ (reference sequence). Subsequent to a culture period of less than twelve days, CD4+ T cells were isolated. Remarks on this clone: Its antigen is currently unknown. The junction departs from germline at one end; a sequencing error may be responsible.

Profiling relied on immunoSEQ multiplex PCR, and the TCRdb table lists in-frame clones only, not all of them. Of 45,000 to 50,000 clones in the sample, 55% to 75% were seen once. This sequence joins TRBV7-7 and TRBJ2-3; D not resolved. The origin of this receptor is a human donor who received a COVID-19 vaccine. The sequenced sample was CD4+ T cells from PBMCs cultured without peptide, obtained before COVID-19 vaccination. The CDR3 is CASSSGSEDTQYF. CDR3 in DNA: TGTGCTAGCAGCTCAGGTAGTGAAGATACGCAGTATTTT.